Presented here are 20 T cell receptor beta chains from one specimen sequenced in a study of human T cells and chemical hapten exposure. TCRdb analysed the 5' RACE reads with MiXCR anew, one entry per CDR3 protein. This table holds roughly 120,000 distinct CDR3 sequences, around 20% found once. Whole blood that had not been fractionated was the source of extracted total RNA. These receptors were collected from a human donor in good health.

The chain joins TRBV20-1 to TRBJ2-1; D call uncertain. The CDR3 is made up of 11 amino acids. The germline V gene has CDR1 DFQATT and CDR2 SNEGSKA (reference sequence). Trimming pared 0 bases from V and 10 bases from J, leaving 7 bases between. DNA for the CDR3: TGCAGTGCTAGAGAGGATAACGAGCAGTTCTTC. This encodes CSAREDNEQFF.

The V and J genes are TRBV12-3 or TRBV12-4 and TRBJ1-1; possibly TRBD1 for D (5 bases). Trimming removed 2 bases from V and 1 base from J, with 8 bases in between. The length of the CDR3 is 14 residues. CDR3 residues: CASSLTGGNTEAFF. As DNA, the CDR3 is TGTGCCAGCAGTTTAACGGGGGGGAACACTGAAGCTTTCTTT.

This clonotype appeared a few times. The chain is built from TRBV5-6 and TRBJ1-1, with D tentatively TRBD1 (5 bases). Germline CDR1 and CDR2: SGHDT and YYEEEE. The CDR3 runs to 12 residues. V was cut by 3 bases and J by 6 bases, with 9 bases left in between. The CDR3: CASSWGGSEAFF. In DNA form, the CDR3 reads TGTGCCAGCAGCTGGGGGGGATCTGAAGCTTTCTTT.

The rearrangement links TRBV11-2 to TRBJ2-3, with 10 positions matching TRBD2. The CDR3 covers 15 residues. The trim removed 6 bases at V and 4 bases at J, leaving 7 bases unmatched. The germline gives CDR1 SGHAT, CDR2 FQNNGV. DNA for the CDR3: TGTGCCAGCAGGGGGAGCGGGAGGGCCTCAGATACGCAGTATTTT. This translates into CASRGSGRASDTQYF.

The chain has TRBV28 and TRBJ1-1; 7 nucleotides align to TRBD1. V lost 7 bases, J lost 6 bases, and 11 bases stayed unmatched. The CDR3 has 14 amino acids. In germline, CDR1 is MDHEN, CDR2 SYDVKM. For the CDR3, the DNA is TGTGCCAGCACCCTCCCAGGGGGGGCGGCTGAAGCTTTCTTT. It codes for CASTLPGGAAEAFF.

This clonotype was observed a few times. This chain joins TRBV30 and TRBJ1-1; D unclear. CDR3 length: 15 residues. CDR1 and CDR2 (germline): GTSNPN, SVGIG (reference sequence). Trimming shortened V by 2 bases and J by 0 bases, and 13 bases separated the two germline ends. The CDR3 region is CAWSPSLVMNTEAFF. As DNA, the CDR3 is TGTGCCTGGAGTCCCAGCTTGGTTATGAACACTGAAGCTTTCTTT.

This clonotype was observed a handful of times. The chain recombines TRBV28 with TRBJ2-1; a weak D match, TRBD2 (5 bases). This CDR3 is 18 amino acids long. CDR1 is MDHEN, CDR2 SYDVKM, per germline. V was cut by 7 bases and J by 0 bases, with 22 bases left in between. The CDR3 DNA reads TGTGCCAGCAAACCCATGGCGGGCAAGGGTGGCTCCTACAATGAGCAGTTCTTC. Amino acid sequence: CASKPMAGKGGSYNEQFF.

This clonotype was seen only a few times. The J gene is TRBJ2-7, the V gene TRBV28; the D gene is possibly TRBD2 (5 bases). The CDR3 has 15 residues. Trimming pared 1 base from V and 0 bases from J, leaving 10 bases between. Germline V gene lookup returns CDR1 MDHEN and CDR2 SYDVKM. The CDR3 loop reads CASSLYSASSYEQYF. For the CDR3, the DNA is TGTGCCAGCAGTTTATATAGCGCGAGCTCCTACGAGCAGTACTTC.

A remark on this clonotype: One end of the junction varies from germline; a read error may be responsible. The chain is built from TRBV29-1 and TRBJ2-1; D unclear. Germline V lookup: CDR1 SQVTM, CDR2 ANQGSEA. The CDR3 consists of 12 residues. The CDR3 coding sequence is TGCAGCGTTGGAGACTCCCACAATGAGCAGTTCTTC. The encoded protein is CSVGDSHNEQFF.

This clonotype was observed once. The chain has TRBV7-9 and TRBJ2-4; D is unclear. Looked up from germline, CDR1 is SEHNR and CDR2 is FQNEAQ (reference sequence). Trimming cost V 3 bases and J 4 bases, with 10 bases left between them. The CDR3 runs to 14 residues. CDR3 in DNA: TGTGCCAGCAGCTTGGTGTCTAGAAAAAACATTCAGTACTTC. This sequence encodes CASSLVSRKNIQYF. Full variable domain (rest looked up from reference TRBV7-9 and TRBJ2-4): DTGVSQNPRHKITKRGQNVTFRCDPISEHNRLYWYRQTLGQGPEFLTYFQNEAQLEKSRLLSDRFSAERPKGSFSTLEIQRTEQGDSAMYLCASSLVSRKNIQYFGAGTRLSVL.

The chain joins TRBV29-1 to TRBJ1-2, with 7 bases matching TRBD1. V shed 3 bases, J shed 4 bases, and the junction held 5 bases outside the gene matches. The CDR3 contains 13 residues. Germline-derived CDR1 and CDR2 are SQVTM and ANQGSEA. In nucleotides, the CDR3 is TGCAGCGTTGATAGGGACAGCCCCTATGGCTACACCTTC. This gives the protein CSVDRDSPYGYTF.

This clonotype was seen only a few times. The chain links TRBV4-1 to TRBJ1-2; D remains unclear. This CDR3 region has 15 residues. Trimming took 1 base from V and 10 from J, leaving 19 bases between them. The germline gives CDR1 MGHRA, CDR2 YSYEKL. This chain's CDR3 is CASSQAGFIRDPYTF. In DNA, the CDR3 is TGCGCCAGCAGCCAAGCTGGATTCATCAGAGATCCCTACACCTTC.

This clonotype was detected a few times. This chain connects TRBV4-1 to TRBJ2-3; D not resolved. The germline V and J ends were trimmed by 3 bases and 4 bases, with 8 bases remaining between them. CDR1 and CDR2 (germline): MGHRA, YSYEKL. This CDR3 is 13 amino acids long. For the CDR3, the DNA is TGCGCCAGCAGCCACCCCTCGGCAGATACGCAGTATTTT. Amino acids: CASSHPSADTQYF.

The chain employs TRBV4-1 and TRBJ2-7, with 9 bases lining up with TRBD1. There are 14 residues in the CDR3. V lost 3 bases and J lost 6; bases outside the gene matches: 6. Per germline, CDR1 MGHRA and CDR2 YSYEKL. The CDR3 region is CASSHSTGGFEQYF. CDR3 sequence (DNA): TGCGCCAGCAGCCATAGTACAGGGGGCTTCGAGCAGTACTTC.

This clonotype was counted a few times. V is TRBV12-3 or TRBV12-4 and J is TRBJ2-1, with 10 bases that match TRBD2. V lost 7 bases and J lost 10; bases outside the gene matches: 10. This CDR3 has 14 amino acids. The CDR3, as DNA: TGTGCCAGCATTTCCAGCGGGAGGGCCGCGGAGCAGTTCTTC. Protein product: CASISSGRAAEQFF.

This clonotype was detected only a few times. This chain joins TRBV4-1 and TRBJ1-2; perhaps TRBD1 as D (5 bases). Deletions cut 1 base from V and 0 bases from J, with 15 bases between. The CDR3 totals 17 residues. From germline, CDR1 is MGHRA and CDR2 YSYEKL. CDR3 residues: CASSQGSRGWANYGYTF. CDR3 nucleotides: TGCGCCAGCAGCCAAGGGTCTAGGGGATGGGCTAACTATGGCTACACCTTC.

The CDR3: CAWSVWGGTLGDEAFF. The CDR3 DNA follows: TGTGCCTGGAGTGTATGGGGGGGGACTTTAGGCGATGAAGCTTTCTTT. The chain carries TRBV30 and TRBJ1-1, with a possible D match to TRBD1 (5 bases). V lost 0 bases and J lost 7, with 21 bases in between. CDR3 size: 16 residues. Germline V CDR1 and CDR2: GTSNPN, SVGIG (reference sequence).

This chain links TRBV29-1 with TRBJ2-7, with D hard to call. The length of the CDR3 is 9 residues. CDR1 SQVTM and CDR2 ANQGSEA come from the germline V gene. Trimming removed 6 bases from V and 6 bases from J, with 6 bases in between. In DNA form, the CDR3 reads TGCAGCGTCCCAGGCGAGCAGTACTTC. Its translation: CSVPGEQYF.

The gene calls are TRBV30 and TRBJ1-1, with a weak D call TRBD1 (5 bases). This CDR3 is 14 amino acids long. Germline V gene data show CDR1 as GTSNPN and CDR2 as SVGIG (reference sequence). With 3 bases removed from V and 1 base from J, the gap between germline ends came to 12 bases. The chain's CDR3 is CAWSGRTGNTEAFF. In nucleotides, the CDR3 is TGTGCCTGGAGCGGACGAACAGGGAACACTGAAGCTTTCTTT.

V gene TRBV7-8 combines with J gene TRBJ2-5, with no clear D. V was pared by 5 bases and J by 5 bases, with 6 bases between. CDR1 is SGHVS, CDR2 FQNEAQ, per germline. The CDR3 is 11 residues long. CDR3 sequence (DNA): TGTGCCAGCAGCCAGGCGGAGACCCAGTACTTC. It translates to CASSQAETQYF.